These T cell receptor beta chains were read from a single sample in a study of T cell repertoires in cytomegalovirus infection. No cognate antigen is known for these TCRs. TCRdb re-analysed the reads in MiXCR, keeping a single row per CDR3 protein. Of tens of thousands of distinct CDR3 sequences in the sample, around 43% were seen once. This sample comprised CD8+ T cells from cultured PBMCs, obtained from culture after CMV antigen stimulation. The source is a human donor in good health (CMV status not recorded). Some clones in this sample may be carry-over from other donors' samples. CDR3s include the opening cysteine and the closing phenylalanine or tryptophan. The D gene is left open where the match is weak. Size is stated for part of the rows, as once, few or many counts, or as a class when the clone is expanded.

v_gene	d_gene	abundance	j_gene	CDR3aa	CDR3nt
TRBV4-1	TRBD2	few	TRBJ2-5	CASSQEAGGPAETQYF	TGCGCCAGCAGCCAAGAAGCGGGAGGGCCTGCAGAGACCCAGTACTTC
TRBV7-2	NA	many	TRBJ2-5	CASSIATGSSFMETQYF	TGTGCCAGCAGCATAGCCACGGGCAGTTCCTTTATGGAGACCCAGTACTTC
TRBV7-2	TRBD2	few	TRBJ2-5	CASSLELAGGPKTQYF	TGTGCCAGCAGCTTAGAACTAGCGGGAGGGCCGAAGACCCAGTACTTC
TRBV7-9	NA	few	TRBJ1-1	CASSSAGTGNTEAFF	TGTGCCAGCAGCTCGGCAGGAACAGGGAACACTGAAGCTTTCTTT
TRBV6-1	TRBD2	NA	TRBJ2-1	CASSYLSGAYNEQFF	TGTGCCAGCAGTTACCTTAGCGGGGCCTACAATGAGCAGTTCTTC
TRBV3-1	TRBD1	NA	TRBJ1-6	CASSLTGQRNSPLHF	TGTGCCAGCAGCCTAACGGGACAGAGGAATTCACCCCTCCACTTT
TRBV7-2	TRBD1	few	TRBJ2-7	CASSFEGGAEQYF	TGTGCCAGCAGCTTCGAAGGGGGCGCCGAGCAGTACTTC
TRBV6-2/TRBV6-3	NA	many	TRBJ2-1	CASSYLGLVRDEQFF	TGTGCCAGCAGTTACTTGGGTCTAGTTCGTGATGAGCAGTTCTTC
TRBV12-3/TRBV12-4	NA	few	TRBJ2-2	CASTIAGAPGELFF	TGTGCCAGCACCATCGCGGGGGCGCCCGGGGAGCTGTTTTTT
TRBV7-6	NA	NA	TRBJ2-1	CASSPTGSHNEQFF	TGTGCCAGCAGCCCGACGGGGTCCCACAATGAGCAGTTCTTC
TRBV6-6	NA	NA	TRBJ2-7	CASSYTAGFYEQYF	TGTGCCAGCAGTTACACCGCAGGGTTCTACGAGCAGTACTTC
TRBV9	TRBD2	NA	TRBJ2-3	CASSADGTSGSTDTQYF	TGTGCCAGCAGCGCCGATGGGACTAGCGGTAGCACAGATACGCAGTATTTT
TRBV7-9	NA	NA	TRBJ1-2	CASSLREAIQGYTF	TGTGCCAGCAGCCTACGTGAAGCCATCCAAGGCTACACCTTC
TRBV7-2	TRBD2	few	TRBJ2-1	CASSRTSGRANEQFF	TGTGCCAGCAGCCGGACTAGCGGGAGGGCCAATGAGCAGTTCTTC
TRBV9	TRBD2	NA	TRBJ2-2	CASSAGLAPTGELFF	TGTGCCAGCAGCGCAGGACTAGCCCCCACCGGGGAGCTGTTTTTT
TRBV9	NA	NA	TRBJ1-2	CASSGGLGPAPNYGYTF	TGTGCCAGCAGCGGGGGACTTGGGCCCGCCCCTAACTATGGCTACACCTTC
TRBV5-1	TRBD2	NA	TRBJ2-3	CASSLAGTSGTDTQYF	TGCGCCAGCAGCTTGGCCGGGACTAGCGGGACAGATACGCAGTATTTT